The clone carrying this T cell receptor (beta chain) was recorded many times. The data stem from a study of spatial heterogeneity in lung cancer. Study information: Consistent detection of more beta-chain than alpha-chain sequences was observed.

This CDR3 contains 12 residues. The trim removed 6 bases at V and 6 bases at J, leaving 3 bases unmatched. Germline V CDR1 and CDR2: SNHLY, FYNNEI. Time point indicated: sample taken at primary tumor resection. A total of some 70 untreated early-stage non-small cell lung cancer patients served as donors. Using its own MiXCR run on the 5' RACE reads, TCRdb lists one record per CDR3 protein. The sample shows 13,000 or so distinct CDR3 sequences, 3.8% of them seen only once. The sequencing used PBMCs, collected at surgery. The chain recombines TRBV2 with TRBJ2-5, with 8 nucleotides matching TRBD2. This TCR was recovered from a male donor with early-stage non-small cell lung cancer. The CDR3 sequence is CASRGTRQTQYF. CDR3 coding DNA: TGTGCCAGCAGGGGGACTAGGCAGACCCAGTACTTC.